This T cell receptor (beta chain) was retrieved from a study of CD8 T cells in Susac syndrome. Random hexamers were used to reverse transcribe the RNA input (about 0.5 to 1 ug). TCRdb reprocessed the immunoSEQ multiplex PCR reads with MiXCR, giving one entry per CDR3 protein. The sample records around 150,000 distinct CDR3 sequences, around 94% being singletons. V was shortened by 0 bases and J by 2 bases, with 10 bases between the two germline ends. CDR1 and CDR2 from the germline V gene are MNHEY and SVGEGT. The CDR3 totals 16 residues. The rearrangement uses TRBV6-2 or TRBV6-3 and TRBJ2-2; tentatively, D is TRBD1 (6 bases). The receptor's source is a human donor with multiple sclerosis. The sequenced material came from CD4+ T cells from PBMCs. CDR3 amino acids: CASSYSETGNTGELFF. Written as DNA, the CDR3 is TGTGCCAGCAGTTACTCCGAGACAGGCAACACCGGGGAGCTGTTTTTT.